Listed below are T cell receptor beta chains from one sample, sequenced in a study of CD8 T cells in Susac syndrome. TCRdb reanalysed the immunoSEQ multiplex PCR reads using MiXCR and keeps one entry per CDR3 protein. Of 180,000 or so distinct CDR3 sequences detected, 90% to 95% appear once; the ten largest clones hold 0.095% to 0.12%. Sequenced input: CD4+ T cells from PBMCs. Source of these receptors: a human donor in good health. Each CDR3 is given with its conserved first and last residue. A D gene is named only where the DNA matches it firmly. Part of the rows lack a size; the others show once, few, many or a class for expanded clones.

NA	TRBV3-1	TRBJ1-1	NA	TGTGCCAGCAGCCAAGAAGGTGGCTTAGCTTTCTTT	CASSQEGGLAFF
NA	TRBV12-3/TRBV12-4	TRBJ1-1	NA	TGTGCCAGCAGTTCCCGGCAACAGACGAACACTGAAGCTTTCTTT	CASSSRQQTNTEAFF
TRBD2	TRBV6-6	TRBJ2-7	NA	TGTGCCAGCAGTTACTCGGTCTGGGGAGGGTCCTACGAGCAGTACTTC	CASSYSVWGGSYEQYF
NA	TRBV7-2	TRBJ2-6	NA	TGTGCCAGCAGCCCCGTGGGGAGTAGCTCTGGGGCCAACGTCCTGACTTTC	CASSPVGSSSGANVLTF
NA	TRBV7-9	TRBJ2-3	NA	TGTGCCAGCAGCTTAGGGGTCGCGGCAACAGATACGCAGTATTTT	CASSLGVAATDTQYF
TRBD2	TRBV29-1	TRBJ2-1	NA	TGCAGCGTAGTGACTAGCGGATCTAATGTCTTC	CSVVTSGSNVF
NA	TRBV7-7	TRBJ2-5	NA	TGTGCCAGCAGCTCCCAGGCAGGGCTACGAGAGACCCAGTACTTC	CASSSQAGLRETQYF
NA	TRBV29-1	TRBJ2-3	NA	TGCAGCGTTGAAGCGGGTCCAGATACGCAGTATTTT	CSVEAGPDTQYF
TRBD1	TRBV9	TRBJ1-1	few	TGTGCCAGCAGCCCGTCGGGACAGCCGAACACTGAAGCTTTCTTT	CASSPSGQPNTEAFF
NA	TRBV29-1	TRBJ2-7	once	TGCAGCGTTGAAGTCCAGGCTACCTACGAGCAGTACTTC	CSVEVQATYEQYF
TRBD1	TRBV14	TRBJ2-3	NA	TGTGCCAGCAGCCATTGGACAGGGGGTAAATCGACAGATACGCAGTATTTT	CASSHWTGGKSTDTQYF
TRBD2	TRBV20-1	TRBJ2-1	NA	TGCAGTGCTAGAGTAAGGCTAGCGGGAGGCAATGAGCAGTTCTTC	CSARVRLAGGNEQFF
NA	TRBV29-1	TRBJ1-5	NA	TGCAGCGTCCCGACTCCGGGGGCGGATCAGCCCCAGCATTTT	CSVPTPGADQPQHF
NA	TRBV7-2	TRBJ2-1	NA	TGTGCCAGCAGCCAGAAGGCAGGTTCACCTAATGAGCAGTTCTTC	CASSQKAGSPNEQFF
NA	TRBV7-8	TRBJ1-1	NA	TGTGCCAGCAGCTTCACAGGGAACGTATTGAACACTGAAGCTTTCTTT	CASSFTGNVLNTEAFF
NA	TRBV29-1	TRBJ2-7	few	TGCAGCGCCGGGGCAACCTCCGAGCAGTACTTC	CSAGATSEQYF
NA	TRBV28	TRBJ1-2	NA	TGTGCCAGCACCCTCAGGACCGTGGAAGGGGGCTACACCTTC	CASTLRTVEGGYTF
NA	TRBV20-1	TRBJ2-5	NA	TGCAGTGCTAGACCGGGGTCTTACCAAGAGACCCAGTACTTC	CSARPGSYQETQYF
NA	TRBV10-3	TRBJ2-7	once	TGTGCCATCAGTGAGTCAGGGTCCGGGGACGGCGAGCAGTACTTC	CAISESGSGDGEQYF
NA	TRBV15	TRBJ1-3	NA	TGTGCCACCAGCAGAGGTCAGGGGAACTCTGGAAACACCATATATTTT	CATSRGQGNSGNTIYF
NA	TRBV5-1	TRBJ2-1	NA	TGCGCCAGCAGCATTGGTAGGCAGGGGCACAATGAGCAGTTCTTC	CASSIGRQGHNEQFF
TRBD1	TRBV3-1	TRBJ2-4	NA	TGTGCCAGCAGCCAGGGTTTTACAGGGGATAGGCCGAACATTCAGTACTTC	CASSQGFTGDRPNIQYF
TRBD2	TRBV7-2	TRBJ2-2	NA	TGTGCCAGCAGCCCTAGCGGGAGGGCCATCAGAGTGAACACCGGGGAGCTGTTTTTT	CASSPSGRAIRVNTGELFF
NA	TRBV20-1	TRBJ2-1	NA	TGCAGTGCTGTGCCGTTCAATGAGCAGTTCTTC	CSAVPFNEQFF
NA	TRBV5-4	TRBJ2-7	NA	TGTGCCAGCAGCTTGGGGACCTCGCTGGGGGAGCAGTACTTC	CASSLGTSLGEQYF
NA	TRBV29-1	TRBJ2-2	NA	TGCAGCGTGGAAAGACAGCCCGGGGAGCTGTTTTTT	CSVERQPGELFF
TRBD1	TRBV7-7	TRBJ2-1	once	TGTGCCAGCAGCTTGGGACAGGGGATCTACAATGAGCAGTTCTTC	CASSLGQGIYNEQFF
NA	TRBV20-1	TRBJ1-2	NA	TGCAGTGCTAGGTATACAGAGAACTATGGCTACACCTTC	CSARYTENYGYTF
TRBD1	TRBV25-1	TRBJ1-1	once	TGTGCCAGCAGACCGACAGGGGCCGGGACTGAAGCTTTCTTT	CASRPTGAGTEAFF
NA	TRBV12-3/TRBV12-4	TRBJ2-5	NA	TGTGCCAGCAGTCGCAGGGGAGAGACCCAGTACTTC	CASSRRGETQYF
NA	TRBV15	TRBJ2-5	NA	TGTGCCACCAGCCGCGGACGCGGACCGGCGGCCCAGTACTTC	CATSRGRGPAAQYF
NA	TRBV25-1	TRBJ1-5	NA	TGTGCCAGCAGTGAAATGGGGGACCAGCCCCAGCATTTT	CASSEMGDQPQHF
NA	TRBV29-1	TRBJ2-7	once	TGCAGCTCCGCCACCGTTAGTCCCTACGAGCAGTACTTC	CSSATVSPYEQYF
NA	TRBV4-1	TRBJ1-5	NA	TGCGCCAGCAGCCAAGATCGGCGGAAGCCCCAGCATTTT	CASSQDRRKPQHF
NA	TRBV20-1	TRBJ2-3	NA	TGCAGTGCTAGAGACGGGGGGCAGGATGGGGATACGCAGTATTTT	CSARDGGQDGDTQYF
NA	TRBV20-1	TRBJ2-4	NA	TGCAGTGCTAGAGAAGCAGGGCGGGGCCTAAACATTCAGTACTTC	CSAREAGRGLNIQYF
NA	TRBV29-1	TRBJ2-1	NA	TGCAGCGTGGGCCCGGGTCGGCTATCTCGCAATGAGCAGTTCTTC	CSVGPGRLSRNEQFF
TRBD1	TRBV27	TRBJ1-2	once	TGTGCCAGCAGTTTCGGGACAGGGAACTATGGCTACACCTTC	CASSFGTGNYGYTF
TRBD1	TRBV12-3/TRBV12-4	TRBJ2-3	NA	TGTGCCAGCAGTTGGCTGGGACAGGGCACAGATACGCAGTATTTT	CASSWLGQGTDTQYF
NA	TRBV3-1	TRBJ1-2	NA	TGTGCCAGCAGCCAAGGAGGCAGCGCTAACTATGGCTACACCTTC	CASSQGGSANYGYTF
NA	TRBV3-1	TRBJ1-2	NA	TGTGCCAGCAGCCCGTTTAATCCACGAGTGGAGGGCTATGGCTACACCTTC	CASSPFNPRVEGYGYTF
NA	TRBV9	TRBJ1-5	NA	TGTGCCAGCAGCGTCGAGGGGGATCAGCCCCAGCATTTT	CASSVEGDQPQHF
TRBD1	TRBV29-1	TRBJ1-1	NA	TGCAGCGTCGACAGGGTAGGAACTGAAGCTTTCTTT	CSVDRVGTEAFF
NA	TRBV7-8	TRBJ1-2	NA	TGTGCCAGCAGCGCTTGGGATGGCTACACCTTC	CASSAWDGYTF
NA	TRBV3-1	TRBJ2-7	NA	TGTGCCAGCAAGGGGTCGTATCGGGAGCAGTACTTC	CASKGSYREQYF
TRBD1	TRBV2	TRBJ1-4	NA	TGTGCCAGCAGTCAGGGGGCGAATGGTGAAAAACTGTTTTTT	CASSQGANGEKLFF
NA	TRBV5-6	TRBJ2-5	NA	TGTGCCAGCAGCTTGGACGGCATCAGTCAGACCCAGTACTTC	CASSLDGISQTQYF
TRBD1	TRBV5-1	TRBJ2-5	NA	TGCGCCAGCAGCTTGGCCGGGACAGGGGCCCTCCAAGAGACCCAGTACTTC	CASSLAGTGALQETQYF
NA	TRBV19	TRBJ2-1	NA	TGTGCCAGTAGTATTGACCGAGGCTCCTACAATGAGCAGTTCTTC	CASSIDRGSYNEQFF
NA	TRBV28	TRBJ2-5	NA	TGTGCCAGCAGTTTGGGGGGGCATGAGACCCAGTACTTC	CASSLGGHETQYF
NA	TRBV5-1	TRBJ2-7	NA	TGCGCCAGCAGCGGGCCGGCAGCCTACGAGCAGTACTTC	CASSGPAAYEQYF
NA	TRBV29-1	TRBJ2-1	NA	TGCAGCGCCCGAACTGTTGAGCAGTTCTTC	CSARTVEQFF
NA	TRBV4-1	TRBJ2-2	NA	TGCGCCAGCAGCCAGAGCCGGGTCGGCAACACCGGGGAGCTGTTTTTT	CASSQSRVGNTGELFF
NA	TRBV7-2	TRBJ2-1	NA	TGTGCCAGCAGCTTAGCAGGCCGGACGATCTACAATGAGCAGTTCTTC	CASSLAGRTIYNEQFF
NA	TRBV10-3	TRBJ2-7	once	TGTGCCATCAGTGAGTCGAGACGGGTCGACGAGCAGTACTTC	CAISESRRVDEQYF
NA	TRBV7-9	TRBJ2-3	NA	TGTGCCAGCAGCTTAGCGGGCACCACAGATACGCAGTATTTT	CASSLAGTTDTQYF
NA	TRBV2	TRBJ2-3	NA	TGTGCCAGCAGTGAATCCGGGCCAGATACGCAGTATTTT	CASSESGPDTQYF
NA	TRBV3-1	TRBJ1-5	NA	TGTGCCAGCAGCCAAGATAGGTGGAGCAATCAGCCCCAGCATTTT	CASSQDRWSNQPQHF
TRBD1	TRBV5-1	TRBJ2-2	NA	TGCGCCAGCAGCTTGCGACAGGGGCCCACCGGGGAGCTGTTTTTT	CASSLRQGPTGELFF